The rows below give T cell receptor beta chains drawn from one sample of a study of CD8+CD57+ T cells in acquired aplastic anemia. TCRdb re-called the reads through MiXCR, storing one row per CDR3 protein. The table records 100,000 to 150,000 distinct CDR3 sequences, 40% to 60% of them present only once. The sample comprised sorted CD4+, CD8+, or CD8+CD57+ T cells (not recorded which) from PBMCs. The source of these receptors is a human donor in good health, serving as a control. CDR3s include the opening cysteine and the closing phenylalanine or tryptophan. Fields, in order: clone size, V gene, J gene, D gene, CDR3 protein, CDR3 DNA. The D gene is left open where the match is weak. Size values are once, few and many counts, or a class for expanded clones, and some rows have none.

many	TRBV12-5	TRBJ2-1	-	CASGLVWGIRSYNEQFF	TGTGCTAGTGGTTTGGTGTGGGGGATCCGCTCCTACAATGAGCAGTTCTTC
-	TRBV2	TRBJ1-5	-	CASSERGGPQPQHF	TGTGCCAGCAGTGAAAGAGGGGGGCCTCAGCCCCAGCATTTT
-	TRBV11-1	TRBJ2-2	TRBD1	CASSLGTGTAGELFF	TGTGCCAGCAGCTTAGGGACAGGGACTGCCGGGGAGCTGTTTTTT
many	TRBV7-3	TRBJ2-7	TRBD2	CASSLGGGSSYEQYF	TGTGCCAGCAGCTTAGGCGGGGGGAGCTCCTACGAGCAGTACTTC
many	TRBV19	TRBJ1-5	TRBD1	CASSSTGVGQPQHF	TGTGCCAGTAGCTCTACAGGGGTGGGTCAGCCCCAGCATTTT
-	TRBV7-9	TRBJ2-7	TRBD2	CPSSLEAGAYEQYF	TGTCCCAGCAGCTTGGAGGCGGGGGCCTACGAGCAGTACTTC
-	TRBV10-3	TRBJ1-1	TRBD1	CAISETGTVNTEAFF	TGTGCCATCAGTGAAACCGGGACAGTGAACACTGAAGCTTTCTTT
-	TRBV20-1	TRBJ1-2	TRBD1	CSAGRDRGNYGYTF	TGCAGTGCTGGCCGGGACAGGGGTAACTATGGCTACACCTTC
few	TRBV6-2/TRBV6-3	TRBJ1-1	TRBD1	CASSSGQGNTEAFF	TGTGCCAGCAGTTCGGGACAGGGGAACACTGAAGCTTTCTTT
many	TRBV7-3	TRBJ2-5	-	CASSLNAGQKETQYF	TGTGCCAGCAGCTTAAACGCTGGGCAGAAAGAGACCCAGTACTTC
-	TRBV15	TRBJ2-7	TRBD2	CATSRAGAAYEQYF	TGTGCCACCAGCAGGGCGGGAGCAGCCTACGAGCAGTACTTC
many	TRBV10-3	TRBJ1-2	TRBD1	CAISVVSRTGSGYTF	TGTGCCATCAGTGTTGTATCCCGGACAGGGTCCGGCTACACCTTC
-	TRBV25-1	TRBJ1-5	-	CASSYSTGRVYSNQPQHF	TGTGCCAGCAGTTACTCGACAGGCCGTGTCTATAGCAATCAGCCCCAGCATTTT